This TCR beta chain derives from a study of CD8 T cells in ankylosing spondylitis. Study findings and constraints: Disease-associated clones were reportedly significantly overrepresented in matched ankylosing spondylitis synovial fluid.

With molecular barcodes, quantitative 5'-RACE was used to make the TCR beta libraries. Each CDR3 protein is one row after TCRdb ran MiXCR on the 5' RACE reads. The sample contains roughly 250,000 distinct CDR3 sequences, approximately 9% of which appear only once. CDR3 length equals 15 residues. The V gene end was trimmed by 2 bases and the J gene end by 5 bases; junction bases not matched to a gene: 9. Germline CDR1 is SEHNR and CDR2 is FQNEAQ (reference sequence). A note on this clonotype: Its antigen is undetermined.

The chain has TRBV7-9 and TRBJ2-7; TRBD2 matches 7 bases. Sequencing was carried out using blood, either unsorted or a sorted T cell fraction (not recorded which). This TCR came from a male donor with ankylosing spondylitis or in good health (not recorded which). CDR3 nucleotides: TGTGCCAGCAGCTTAACGCGGGAGAAACAGAACGAGCAGTACTTC. It codes for CASSLTREKQNEQYF.